This T cell receptor beta chain comes out of a study of patients and donors after allogeneic stem cell transplantation (dated by TCRdb to about 2020). Library prep was done by RT-PCR. The listed sequencing device is NextSeq 550. TCRdb handled the public reads itself, with Q25 trimming in fastp and clone calling in MiXCR, and kept productive beta chains. Under each unique CDR3 protein, matching rows form one entry showing the most common genes and DNA. The sample records approximately 140,000 distinct CDR3 sequences, about two fifths of which are singletons. The top ten constitute about 50% of the sample. Taken from the germline V gene (reference sequence), the CDR1 and CDR2 loops are MNHEY and SMNVEV. Trimming accounts for 4 bases at V and 4 bases at J, while the number of junction bases matched to no gene is 8. Measured from the cysteine to the phenylalanine, the CDR3 is 15 residues long. The only DNA kept is the CDR3, 45 bases in frame from the first base.

Details on this clonotype: Its antigen is currently not known. The input lacks base qualities; no much larger clone sits a single base away.

The receptor was isolated from a human donor who was either an allogeneic HSCT recipient or a stem cell or donor lymphocyte infusion donor (not recorded which). It is not recorded whose cells these are; they may come from a transplant donor. This chain is built from TRBV27 and TRBJ1-1, with 8 junctional bases fitting TRBD1. Specimen: blood, either unsorted or a sorted T cell fraction (not recorded which). The CDR3 protein sequence reads: CASSSPETGVTEAFF. In nucleotides, the sequence is TGTGCCAGCAGTTCCCCCGAGACAGGGGTCACTGAAGCTTTCTTT.